These T cell receptor beta chains were read from a single sample in a study of blood T cell repertoires in COVID-19. Profiling relied on immunoSEQ multiplex PCR, and the TCRdb table lists in-frame clones only, not all of them. The data hold 150,000 to 200,000 clones, with approximately 80% observed a single time. Input material: peripheral blood. These TCRs come from a woman older than 75 with acute or convalescent COVID-19. The CDR3 runs from the conserved cysteine through the conserved F or W. D genes are given only for firm matches. Only part of the rows carry a size: once, few, many, or a class if the clone is expanded.

j_call clone_size v_call d_call cdr3_nt cdr3_aa
TRBJ2-2 - TRBV5-8 TRBD2 TGTGCCAGTAGACTAGCGGGAGTGCGGGAGCTGTTTTTT CASRLAGVRELFF
TRBJ1-2 - TRBV5-6 - TGTGCCAGCAGCTTACAGGTGAACTATGGCTACACCTTC CASSLQVNYGYTF
TRBJ2-7 - TRBV15 TRBD2 TGTGCCACCAGCACCCTAGCGGAACCCTACGAGCAGTACTTC CATSTLAEPYEQYF
TRBJ2-7 - TRBV18 TRBD2 TGTGCCAGCTCTCCGCTAGCGGCCCCCTACGAGCAGTACTTC CASSPLAAPYEQYF
TRBJ2-2 - TRBV7-6 - TGTGCCAGCAGCTTAGTTCCGGGAGCGAGCGGGGAGCTGTTTTTT CASSLVPGASGELFF
TRBJ2-5 - TRBV7-8 TRBD2 TGTGCCAGCAGCTCCACTAGCGGGAGGGCCCAAGAGACCCAGTACTTC CASSSTSGRAQETQYF
TRBJ2-7 once TRBV7-9 - TGTGCCAGCAGCTTAGGAGGGTCTTACGGCGAGCAGTACTTC CASSLGGSYGEQYF
TRBJ2-3 - TRBV15 TRBD2 TGTGCCACCAGCAGAGACCTAGCGGGAGGGCGAGGAGATACGCAGTATTTT CATSRDLAGGRGDTQYF
TRBJ1-3 - TRBV19 - TGTGCCAGTACAATTCTCGGGGCTGGAAACACCATATATTTT CASTILGAGNTIYF
TRBJ1-1 - TRBV19 - TGTGCCAGTAGTATAGGAGGGCCGCCCCGGAACACTGAAGCTTTCTTT CASSIGGPPRNTEAFF
TRBJ1-5 - TRBV27 - TGTGCCAGCAGTACCCTCGGAGGGCCCCAGCATTTT CASSTLGGPQHF
TRBJ1-5 - TRBV3-1/TRBV3-2 - TGTGCCAGCAGCCAAATGCGGAATCAGCCCCAGCATTTT CASSQMRNQPQHF
TRBJ2-2 - TRBV24-1 TRBD1 TGTGCCACCAGTGCCTCGTGGACAGGCAACACCGGGGAGCTGTTTTTT CATSASWTGNTGELFF
TRBJ1-4 once TRBV19 - TGTGCCAGCTCCGGGACTGAGAATGAAAAACTGTTTTTT CASSGTENEKLFF
TRBJ1-2 - TRBV6-1 - TGTGCCAGCAGCGAACGTCCAGGGTGGGGGCTCTATGGCTACACCTTC CASSERPGWGLYGYTF
TRBJ2-5 - TRBV24-1 - TGTGCCACCAGTGTGGGACTGGGTTCGGGAGAGACCCAGTACTTC CATSVGLGSGETQYF
TRBJ1-1 few TRBV7-9 - TGTGCCAGCAGCGCCGTGGGGGGGAGCGCTGAAGCTTTCTTT CASSAVGGSAEAFF
TRBJ2-1 - TRBV14 - TGTGCCAGCAGCCAAGTTGGGAGTAGCCTTAGCTCCTACAATGAGCAGTTCTTC CASSQVGSSLSSYNEQFF
TRBJ2-1 - TRBV11-2 TRBD2 TGTGCCAGCAGCTTCCGCCTAGCGGGGTTGGACAATGAGCAGTTCTTC CASSFRLAGLDNEQFF
TRBJ2-7 - TRBV18 - TGTGCCAGCTCACCAGGCCAGGGCCCCTACGAGCAGTACTTC CASSPGQGPYEQYF
TRBJ1-3 - TRBV19 TRBD1 TGTGCCAGTCGACAGGGGGCAACCGGTAACACCATATATTTT CASRQGATGNTIYF
TRBJ2-7 - TRBV19 - TGTGCCAGTACCGCCGGACTCAGCTCCTACGAGCAGTACTTC CASTAGLSSYEQYF
TRBJ2-1 - TRBV6-5 TRBD1 TGTGCCAGCACCGGCAGGGGGGAGCAGTTCTTC CASTGRGEQFF
TRBJ1-2 - TRBV11-2 TRBD1 TGTGCCAGCAGCCGCACCCAAATACAGGGGGCAAACTATGGCTACACCTTC CASSRTQIQGANYGYTF